This is a list of T cell receptor beta chains from one sample in a study of blood T cell repertoires in COVID-19. The table came from immunoSEQ multiplex PCR; TCRdb's copy has only in-frame clones and leaves some out. In the table there are around 68,000 clones, approximately 93% of which are singletons. The sequencing input was peripheral blood. These receptor sequences come from an older man with active COVID-19. Each CDR3 is given with its conserved first and last residue. The order of the fields is J gene, clone size, D gene, V gene, CDR3 DNA, CDR3 protein. A D gene is named only where the DNA matches it firmly. Size tells how often a clone was seen (once, few, many) or the class of an expanded clone, and some rows leave it out.

TRBJ2-1	once	TRBD1	TRBV10-3	TGTGCCATCAGCGACAGGGGCGAGCAGTTCTTC	CAISDRGEQFF
TRBJ2-1	.	TRBD2	TRBV27	TGTGCCAGCAGGAGGGCAGCGGGAAGCTCCTACAATGAGCAGTTCTTC	CASRRAAGSSYNEQFF
TRBJ2-1	.	.	TRBV5-1	TGCGCCAGCAGTGGACAGCTGGACAATGAGCAGTTCTTC	CASSGQLDNEQFF
TRBJ2-7	.	.	TRBV15	TGTGCCACCAGCAGAGATTTGGTTGGGGGAGGTTTGTCCTACGAGCAGTACTTC	CATSRDLVGGGLSYEQYF
TRBJ2-3	.	TRBD2	TRBV7-2	TGTGCCAGCAGCTTACGAGGGACTAGCGGCACAGATACGCAGTATTTT	CASSLRGTSGTDTQYF
TRBJ2-3	.	TRBD2	TRBV3-1/TRBV3-2	TGTGCCAGCAGCCAAGCGGGGGGGCAGGGAGATACGCAGTATTTT	CASSQAGGQGDTQYF
TRBJ2-5	.	.	TRBV25-1	TGTGCCAGCAGTGAATATGGGGGCAGGGTACTCCAAGAGACCCAGTACTTC	CASSEYGGRVLQETQYF
TRBJ1-6	.	TRBD1	TRBV11-2	TGTGCCAGCAGCTGGGACAGGGAAGCTCGTAATTCACCCCTCCACTTT	CASSWDREARNSPLHF
TRBJ2-3	once	.	TRBV11-3	TGTGCCAGCAGCTTAGGGCCGTCCACAGATACGCAGTATTTT	CASSLGPSTDTQYF
TRBJ1-1	.	TRBD1	TRBV27	TGTGCCAGCAGTTCTTACAGGGGGCTTTCTGAAGCTTTCTTT	CASSSYRGLSEAFF
TRBJ1-5	.	TRBD1	TRBV20-1	TGCAGTGCTAGTGGGAGTGGACAGGGGAATCAGCCCCAGCATTTT	CSASGSGQGNQPQHF
TRBJ2-3	.	TRBD2	TRBV4-1	TGCGCCAGCAGTAAGAGCGGGGACACAGATACGCAGTATTTT	CASSKSGDTDTQYF
TRBJ1-2	.	.	TRBV21-1	TGTGCCAGCAGCAAGATCCTATACAGGGATTGGGATGGCTACACCTTC	CASSKILYRDWDGYTF
TRBJ2-2	.	.	TRBV5-5	TGTGCCAGCAGTTCCGGACATAACGTGAACACCGGGGAGCTGTTTTTT	CASSSGHNVNTGELFF
TRBJ2-7	once	TRBD2	TRBV4-1	TGCGCCAGCAGACCCGGACTAGCGGGGGCTAGGTCGGATTACGAGCAGTACTTC	CASRPGLAGARSDYEQYF
TRBJ1-2	.	.	TRBV11-2	TGTGCCAGCAGCTTATGGCACAGGGTCTTGGACTATGGCTACACCTTC	CASSLWHRVLDYGYTF
TRBJ1-5	once	.	TRBV6-6	TGTGCCAGCAGTGGGGATCAGGGTCAGCCCCAGCATTTT	CASSGDQGQPQHF
TRBJ2-1	.	TRBD2	TRBV5-1	TGCGCCAGCAGCGGCGGGGCTAGCGGGGTTTCCTACAATGAGCAGTTCTTC	CASSGGASGVSYNEQFF
TRBJ1-1	.	.	TRBV12-5	TGTGCTAGTGGTTCACCCTTGACAGCCTCTTATGAAGCTTTCTTT	CASGSPLTASYEAFF
TRBJ2-1	.	TRBD2	TRBV11-2	TGTGCCAGCAGCGCGTCAACCCTAGCGGGGTCCTACAATGAGCAGTTCTTC	CASSASTLAGSYNEQFF
TRBJ1-2	.	.	TRBV6-1	TGTGCCAGCAGTGAATTAATCTGGGCAGTAAACTATGGCTACACCTTC	CASSELIWAVNYGYTF
TRBJ2-1	.	TRBD2	TRBV7-9	TGTGCCAGCAGCTTATGGGGCAGCGGGGGGATGTACAATGAGCAGTTCTTC	CASSLWGSGGMYNEQFF
TRBJ2-3	.	TRBD2	TRBV3-1/TRBV3-2	TGTGCCAGCAGCCAAACCAGCGGGAACACAGATACGCAGTATTTT	CASSQTSGNTDTQYF
TRBJ2-3	.	.	TRBV7-9	TGTGCCAGCAGCTTAATCCAGGGAACAGATACGCAGTATTTT	CASSLIQGTDTQYF
TRBJ2-2	.	TRBD2	TRBV6-2/TRBV6-3	TGTGCCAGCAGTTACCCCAGCGGGGGGGCCTACGGGGAGCTGTTTTTT	CASSYPSGGAYGELFF
TRBJ1-2	.	.	TRBV5-1	TGCGCCAGCAGCTTAGAGGGTTTCGGGGATGACTACACCTTC	CASSLEGFGDDYTF
TRBJ1-2	.	TRBD1	TRBV6-5	TGTGCCAGCAGTACAGGGGGAAGACTCTATGGCTACACCTTC	CASSTGGRLYGYTF
TRBJ1-1	.	.	TRBV29-1	TGCAGCGTGTTGACAGGCGCCTTAATGAACACTGAAGCTTTCTTT	CSVLTGALMNTEAFF
TRBJ1-1	.	.	TRBV7-6	TGTGCCAGCAGCTTAGCGACCCTCGGGGAAGCTTTCTTT	CASSLATLGEAFF
TRBJ2-7	.	TRBD2	TRBV11-2	TGTGCCAGCAGCCAGGACTCGCGGGGGTTATACGAGCAGTACTTC	CASSQDSRGLYEQYF
TRBJ1-6	.	.	TRBV7-8	TGTGCCAGCAGCTTAGGAGCAGGATCCGGTTCACCCCTCCACTTT	CASSLGAGSGSPLHF
TRBJ1-4	.	.	TRBV18	TGTGCCAGCTCAGGAGACTTACGGGCAACTAATGAAAAACTGTTTTTT	CASSGDLRATNEKLFF
TRBJ2-2	.	TRBD1	TRBV6-2/TRBV6-3	TGTGCCAGCAGTACTAGTCAATCAGGGGGCCTACAAGTCGGGGAGCTGTTTTTT	CASSTSQSGGLQVGELFF
TRBJ2-2	.	.	TRBV5-1	TGCGCCAGCAGCTTGGAGCAGACAGGCAACGGGGAGCTGTTTTTT	CASSLEQTGNGELFF
TRBJ2-5	.	TRBD2	TRBV19	TGTGCCAGCACCCAGGGAGCGGGGGAACAAGAGACCCAGTACTTC	CASTQGAGEQETQYF
TRBJ2-2	.	TRBD2	TRBV11-3	TGTGCCAGCAGCTCCGCGAGCGGGGGCACCGGGGAGCTGTTTTTT	CASSSASGGTGELFF
TRBJ2-1	.	.	TRBV7-6	TGTGCCAGCAGCTCTCTTGCGGGACAGAGTAACAATGAGCAGTTCTTC	CASSSLAGQSNNEQFF
TRBJ1-4	.	.	TRBV5-1	TGCGCCAGCAGCTTGGCGGGTACAACTAATGAAAAACTGTTTTTT	CASSLAGTTNEKLFF
TRBJ2-3	.	TRBD1	TRBV5-1	TGCGCCAGCAGCTTACAGGGGGCGGGAGATACGCAGTATTTT	CASSLQGAGDTQYF
TRBJ1-3	once	.	TRBV7-9	TGTGCCAGCAGCTCAGGGATAACGGGAAACACCATATATTTT	CASSSGITGNTIYF
TRBJ2-7	.	.	TRBV7-2	TGTGCCAGCAGCTTAGGGGGGGTAGGGTCCTACGAGCAGTACTTC	CASSLGGVGSYEQYF
TRBJ2-3	.	TRBD2	TRBV29-1	TGCAGCGTTGTCATGGGAGGGTCCGAGAGTGATACGCAGTATTTT	CSVVMGGSESDTQYF
TRBJ2-1	.	TRBD1	TRBV19	TGTGCCAGTAGTAAAGACAGGGGTGGATTACAGTTCTTC	CASSKDRGGLQFF
TRBJ1-1	.	.	TRBV2	TGTGCCACGTCAGGCTTGAACACTGAAGCTTTCTTT	CATSGLNTEAFF
TRBJ1-1	.	.	TRBV14	TGTGCCAGCAGCCAACAGGGGAACACTGAAGCTTTCTTT	CASSQQGNTEAFF
TRBJ1-1	.	TRBD1	TRBV7-9	TGTGCCAGCAGCTCGTTCCCGGGACAGGGTTTCACTGAAGCTTTCTTT	CASSSFPGQGFTEAFF
TRBJ1-1	once	TRBD1	TRBV6-1	TGTGCCAGCAGTGAACAGGGGGCGAACACTGAAGCTTTCTTT	CASSEQGANTEAFF
TRBJ2-5	.	TRBD2	TRBV29-1	TGCAGCGTTGAAGTGGGACTAGCGGTGGGGCAGTACTTC	CSVEVGLAVGQYF
TRBJ1-1	.	.	TRBV5-6	TGTGCCAGCAGCTTGAGATCGGGGTTAGGGTACACTGAAGCTTTCTTT	CASSLRSGLGYTEAFF